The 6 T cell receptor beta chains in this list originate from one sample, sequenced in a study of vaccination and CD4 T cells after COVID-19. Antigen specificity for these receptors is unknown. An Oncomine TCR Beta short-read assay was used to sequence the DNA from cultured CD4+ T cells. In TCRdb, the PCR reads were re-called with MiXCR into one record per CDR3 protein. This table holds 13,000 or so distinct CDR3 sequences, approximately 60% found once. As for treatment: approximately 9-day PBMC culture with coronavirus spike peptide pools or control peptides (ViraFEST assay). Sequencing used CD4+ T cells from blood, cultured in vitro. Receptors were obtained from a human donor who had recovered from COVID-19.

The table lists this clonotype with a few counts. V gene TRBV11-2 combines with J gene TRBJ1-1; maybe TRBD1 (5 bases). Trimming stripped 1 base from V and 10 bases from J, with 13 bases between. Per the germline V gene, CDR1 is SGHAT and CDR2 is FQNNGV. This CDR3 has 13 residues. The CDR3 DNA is TGTGCCAGCAGCTTAGGGCCCGGTACAGGAGCTTTCTTT. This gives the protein CASSLGPGTGAFF.

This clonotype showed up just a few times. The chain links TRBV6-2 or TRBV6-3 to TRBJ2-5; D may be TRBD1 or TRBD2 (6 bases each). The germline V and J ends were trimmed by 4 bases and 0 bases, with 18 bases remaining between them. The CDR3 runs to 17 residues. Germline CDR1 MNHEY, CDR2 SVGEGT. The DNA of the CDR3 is TGTGCCAGCAGTTCCGGGACACTTGGGAGGTACCAAGAGACCCAGTACTTC. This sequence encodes CASSSGTLGRYQETQYF.

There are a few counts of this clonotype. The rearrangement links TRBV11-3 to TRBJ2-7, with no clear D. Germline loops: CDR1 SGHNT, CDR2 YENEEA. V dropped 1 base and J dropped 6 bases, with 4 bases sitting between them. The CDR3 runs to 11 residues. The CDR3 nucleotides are TGTGCCAGCAGCTTAGGCCCCGAGCAGTACTTC. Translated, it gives CASSLGPEQYF.

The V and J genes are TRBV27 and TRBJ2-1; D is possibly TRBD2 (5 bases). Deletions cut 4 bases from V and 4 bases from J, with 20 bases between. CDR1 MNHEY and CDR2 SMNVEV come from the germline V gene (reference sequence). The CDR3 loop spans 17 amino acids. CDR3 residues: CASSSRGLTGNYNEQFF. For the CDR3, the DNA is TGTGCCAGCAGTTCACGGGGTCTAACGGGAAATTACAATGAGCAGTTCTTC.

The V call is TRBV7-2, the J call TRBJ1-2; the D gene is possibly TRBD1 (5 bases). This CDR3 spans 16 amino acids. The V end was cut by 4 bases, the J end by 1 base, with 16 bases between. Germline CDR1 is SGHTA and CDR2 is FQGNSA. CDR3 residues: CASSSSGGRVNYGYTF. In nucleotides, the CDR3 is TGTGCCAGCAGCTCCAGCGGGGGAAGGGTTAACTATGGCTACACCTTC.

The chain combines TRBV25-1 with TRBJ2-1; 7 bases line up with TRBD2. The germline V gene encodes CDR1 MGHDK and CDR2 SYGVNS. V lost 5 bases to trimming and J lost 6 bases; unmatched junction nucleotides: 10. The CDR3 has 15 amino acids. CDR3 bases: TGTGCCAGCAGTCCACCCTTGGGGGGGGGCAATGAGCAGTTCTTC. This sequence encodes CASSPPLGGGNEQFF.